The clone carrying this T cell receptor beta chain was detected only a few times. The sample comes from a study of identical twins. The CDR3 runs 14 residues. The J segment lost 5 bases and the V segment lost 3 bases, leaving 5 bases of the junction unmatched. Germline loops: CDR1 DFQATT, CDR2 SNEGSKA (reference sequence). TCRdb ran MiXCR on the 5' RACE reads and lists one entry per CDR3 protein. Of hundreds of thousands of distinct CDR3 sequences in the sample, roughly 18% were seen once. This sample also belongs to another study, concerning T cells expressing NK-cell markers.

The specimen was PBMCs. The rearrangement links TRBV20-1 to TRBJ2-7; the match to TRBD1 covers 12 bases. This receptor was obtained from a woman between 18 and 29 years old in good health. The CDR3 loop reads CSASWDRGPNEQYF. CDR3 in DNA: TGCAGTGCTAGTTGGGACAGGGGGCCCAACGAGCAGTACTTC.